Listed here are 30 T cell receptor beta chains from one sample, sequenced in a study of T cells in Graves' hyperthyroidism and ophthalmopathy. Using RNA transcripts as the source, TCR beta CDR3 regions were amplified. Primed by the HTBI set, a first-round RT-PCR was run on the TCR CDR3. From the multiplex PCR reads, TCRdb called clonotypes with MiXCR, one entry per CDR3 protein. The table lists 350,000 to 400,000 distinct CDR3 sequences, under 20% of them singletons. The sequenced sample consisted of blood. All receptors come from a woman aged 18-29 years with Graves' hyperthyroidism.

In this sample, this clonotype turned up many times. The chain uses TRBV11-2 and TRBJ2-7; D is unresolved. Germline V gene lookup returns CDR1 SGHAT and CDR2 FQNNGV. V lost 5 bases to trimming and J lost 3 bases, with 8 bases between them. The length of the CDR3 is 12 residues. CDR3 sequence (DNA): TGTGCCAGCAGCCCCCCCTTCTACGAGCAGTACTTC. Translation gives CASSPPFYEQYF.

This clonotype was recorded many times. J is TRBJ1-1 and V is TRBV7-9; D not certain. The CDR3 totals 13 residues. Trimming removed 3 bases at V and 0 bases at J, with 5 bases between. Germline CDR1 and CDR2: SEHNR and FQNEAQ (reference sequence). The DNA of the CDR3 is TGTGCCAGCAGCTTTTTCATGAACACTGAAGCTTTCTTT. It codes for CASSFFMNTEAFF.

This chain links TRBV3-1 with TRBJ1-3; no reliable D call. Trimming shortened V by 2 bases and J by 1 base, and 12 bases separated the two germline ends. CDR1 and CDR2 from the germline V gene are LGHDT and YNNKEL (reference sequence). The CDR3 totals 16 residues. In DNA, the CDR3 is TGTGCCAGCAGCCAACGCACAGAGACATCTGGAAACACCATATATTTT. It is translated as CASSQRTETSGNTIYF.

The rearrangement uses TRBV12-3 or TRBV12-4 and TRBJ1-5; no reliable D call. V lost 3 bases to trimming and J lost 7 bases, with 7 bases between them. The CDR3 has 12 residues. The CDR3 is CASSFLDQPQHF. The CDR3 bases are TGTGCCAGCAGTTTCCTCGACCAGCCCCAGCATTTT.

Regarding this clonotype: A much bigger clone sits one base away, suggesting this may be a read error. V gene TRBV27 combines with J gene TRBJ2-2; 10 nucleotides align to TRBD2. CDR3 length equals 16 residues. The germline V gene has CDR1 MNHEY and CDR2 SMNVEV (reference sequence). This CDR3 reads CANSLSGGVSPGELFF. CDR3 sequence (DNA): TGTGCCAACAGTCTCAGCGGGGGGGTCTCACCCGGGGAGCTGTTTTTT.

This clonotype was detected a few times. V is TRBV7-3 and J is TRBJ1-1; TRBD1 aligns across 7 bases. V lost 5 bases and J lost 6; bases outside the gene matches: 9. Per germline, CDR1 SGHTA and CDR2 FQGTGA. The CDR3 totals 14 residues. The CDR3 DNA sequence: TGTGCCAGCAGCCTTTCCCCCGGGACAGCTGAAGCTTTCTTT. It translates to CASSLSPGTAEAFF.

This clonotype was picked up many times. The chain recombines TRBV11-1 with TRBJ2-3; D remains ambiguous. CDR1 and CDR2 from the germline V gene are SGHAT and FQDESV (reference sequence). The CDR3 runs to 11 residues. Trimming pared 0 bases from V and 5 bases from J, leaving 0 bases between. The CDR3 nucleotides are TGTGCCAGCAGCTTAGCAGATACGCAGTATTTT. Translating gives CASSLADTQYF.

This clonotype was recorded at least ten times. The chain is built from TRBV12-3 or TRBV12-4 and TRBJ1-3; tentatively, D is TRBD1 (5 bases). V lost 3 bases to trimming and J lost 0 bases, with 9 bases between them. The CDR3 runs 15 residues. The CDR3 loop is CASSLLRGSGNTIYF. In DNA, the CDR3 is TGTGCCAGCAGTTTGCTTAGGGGCTCTGGAAACACCATATATTTT.

This clonotype was detected ten times or more. The CDR3 DNA reads as TGTGCCACCAGCCCGCGGACAGGGACTCACTATGGCTACACCTTC. Amino acid sequence: CATSPRTGTHYGYTF. The gene calls are TRBV15 and TRBJ1-2; 8 positions agree with TRBD1. This CDR3 comprises 15 residues. Germline V lookup: CDR1 LNHNV, CDR2 YYDKDF (reference sequence). J gave up 3 bases and V 5 bases, and 8 bases lay outside the gene matches. The variable domain in full, with the rest retrieved from reference TRBV15 and TRBJ1-2, is DAMVIQNPRYQVTQFGKPVTLSCSQTLNHNVMYWYQQKSSQAPKLLFHYYDKDFNNEADTPDNFQSRRPNTSFCFLDIRSPGLGDTAMYLCATSPRTGTHYGYTFGSGTRLTVV.

This clonotype was detected many times. The rearrangement uses TRBV3-1 and TRBJ1-1; TRBD1 aligns across 8 bases. J was trimmed by 5 bases and V by 3 bases; bases with no gene match: 11. Germline V gene sequence: CDR1 LGHDT, CDR2 YNNKEL (reference sequence). The CDR3 sequence is 16 residues long. The CDR3 region has the DNA TGTGCCAGCAGCCAGGACAGGGAGGCTCCGAGGACTGAAGCTTTCTTT. Protein product: CASSQDREAPRTEAFF.

In the case of this clonotype: A much larger clone differs by one base, so this may be a read error. The CDR3 bases are TGTGTCAGCAGCTTAGAGAGGGGGACAGGACCCCAGCATTTT. Its translation: CVSSLERGTGPQHF. V usage is TRBV7-2 and J usage is TRBJ1-5; 8 nucleotides line up with TRBD1. The germline V gene encodes CDR1 SGHTA and CDR2 FQGNSA. The CDR3 loop spans 14 amino acids.

This clonotype appeared many times. J is TRBJ1-1 and V is TRBV10-2; no reliable D call. The CDR3 spans 16 residues. The germline V gene has CDR1 WSHSY and CDR2 SAAADI. With 3 bases removed from V and 0 bases from J, the gap between germline ends came to 14 bases. As DNA, the CDR3 is TGCGCCAGCAGTGAACCATTGAGAGTGATGAACACTGAAGCTTTCTTT. Its translation is CASSEPLRVMNTEAFF.

The rearrangement uses TRBV12-3 or TRBV12-4 and TRBJ2-5; TRBD2 agrees at 13 bases. The CDR3 has 16 residues. Unmatched junction bases numbered 10, after V lost 7 bases and J lost 5 bases. CDR3 residues: CASTPGLAGRGETQYF. The CDR3 DNA sequence: TGTGCCAGCACCCCGGGACTAGCGGGGCGGGGGGAGACCCAGTACTTC.

This clonotype was detected ten times or more. This chain connects TRBV12-3 or TRBV12-4 to TRBJ2-5; D may match TRBD1 or TRBD2 (5 bases each). The V end lost 1 base, the J end lost 5 bases, and 8 bases lay between the germline ends. The CDR3 spans 13 residues. The CDR3 coding sequence is TGTGCCAGCAGTTTAGTCGAGGGGGAGACCCAGTACTTC. Residues: CASSLVEGETQYF.

The chain carries TRBV6-2 or TRBV6-3 and TRBJ2-5, with 12 nucleotides matching TRBD2. The junction had 11 bases not matched to a gene; V was cut back by 5 bases and J by 4 bases. Germline V gene sequence: CDR1 MNHEY, CDR2 SVGEGT. The CDR3 consists of 17 residues. The CDR3 sequence: CASSHPRGLAGGETQYF. As DNA, the CDR3 is TGTGCCAGCAGTCACCCACGGGGACTAGCGGGTGGAGAGACCCAGTACTTC.

This clonotype was seen at least ten times. The chain recombines TRBV10-3 with TRBJ2-7; TRBD1 might be the D (8 bases). CDR3 size: 14 residues. CDR1 and CDR2 (germline): ENHRY, SYGVKD. V was cut by 10 bases and J by 0 bases, with 16 bases left in between. The CDR3 nucleotides read TGTGCCAGCCGAACAGGGGGGGTCTCCTACGAGCAGTACTTC. Translation gives CASRTGGVSYEQYF.

The sample holds many counts of this clonotype. The V gene is TRBV18, the J gene TRBJ2-5, with TRBD1 as a possible D gene (6 bases). With 0 bases removed from V and 7 bases from J, the gap between germline ends came to 15 bases. CDR1 KGHSH and CDR2 LQKENI come from the germline V gene. The CDR3 contains 15 residues. Here the CDR3 reads CASSPPTGTGSTQYF. CDR3 nucleotides: TGTGCCAGCTCACCACCAACAGGGACCGGGTCGACCCAGTACTTC. Together with reference TRBV18 and TRBJ2-5, the CDR3 gives the full variable domain: NAGVMQNPRHLVRRRGQEARLRCSPMKGHSHVYWYRQLPEEGLKFMVYLQKENIIDESGMPKERFSAEFPKEGPSILRIQQVVRGDSAAYFCASSPPTGTGSTQYFGPGTRLLVL.

This clonotype was observed at least ten times. The V call is TRBV20-1, the J call TRBJ2-1; D unclear. Germline V gene data show CDR1 as DFQATT and CDR2 as SNEGSKA (reference sequence). With 1 base removed from V and 3 bases from J, the gap between germline ends came to 10 bases. The CDR3 length is 14 residues. The CDR3 DNA is TGCAGTGCTAGAGGGGTGTGGGGCTACAATGAGCAGTTCTTC. It specifies CSARGVWGYNEQFF.

This clonotype was detected ten times or more. This chain uses TRBV27 with TRBJ2-5; TRBD2 might be the D (6 bases). This CDR3 is 13 amino acids long. CDR1 is MNHEY, CDR2 SMNVEV, per germline (reference sequence). The V and J ends lost 6 bases and 5 bases respectively, with 13 bases between them. This CDR3 is CASSFGGGETQYF. The CDR3 DNA reads TGTGCCAGCAGCTTCGGGGGTGGGGAGACCCAGTACTTC.

This clonotype was picked up many times. The chain uses TRBV10-2 and TRBJ2-5, with 10 bases fitting TRBD2. V lost 8 bases, J lost 5 bases, and 11 bases stayed unmatched. CDR3 length: 15 residues. CDR1 is WSHSY and CDR2 is SAAADI in the germline V gene. The chain's CDR3 is CASERSGGAWETQYF. Written as DNA, the CDR3 is TGCGCCAGCGAGAGGAGCGGGGGGGCCTGGGAGACCCAGTACTTC.

This clonotype occurred once. The rearrangement joins TRBV5-1 to TRBJ1-1, with D hard to call. There are 14 residues in the CDR3. CDR1 and CDR2 (germline): SGHRS, YFSETQ. V lost 0 bases to trimming and J lost 5 bases, with 11 bases between them. The CDR3, as DNA: TGCGCCAGCAGCTTGGAGGGTTTTAGTACTGAAGCTTTCTTT. Residues: CASSLEGFSTEAFF.

The sample holds a few counts of this clonotype. V gene TRBV7-9 combines with J gene TRBJ2-7, with D hard to call. Trimming left V 10 bases short and J 6 bases short, with 16 bases between. The CDR3 loop spans 12 amino acids. Germline CDR1 and CDR2: SEHNR and FQNEAQ (reference sequence). In DNA, the CDR3 is TGTGCCAAAAAACCTATGGGTGCCGAGCAGTACTTC. Translation: CAKKPMGAEQYF.

In its sample, this clonotype was seen once. The V and J genes are TRBV6-1 and TRBJ1-2; TRBD1 is a possible D gene (5 bases). The CDR3 is 16 amino acids. Trimming shortened V by 1 base and J by 4 bases, and 16 bases separated the two germline ends. The germline V gene has CDR1 MNHNS and CDR2 SASEGT. CDR3 in amino acids: CASSEERGAGSYGYTF. The DNA for the CDR3 is TGTGCCAGCAGTGAAGAAAGAGGGGCAGGGAGCTATGGCTACACCTTC.

This clonotype was counted many times. This rearrangement joins TRBV7-8 to TRBJ1-1, with D perhaps matching TRBD1 (6 bases). Trimming left V 6 bases short and J 6 bases short, with 11 bases between. Germline assignment: CDR1 SGHVS and CDR2 FQNEAQ. This CDR3 region has 12 residues. The CDR3 loop is CASSLQGSEAFF. In DNA, the CDR3 is TGTGCCAGCAGTTTACAGGGATCTGAAGCTTTCTTT.

This clonotype was observed many times. The gene calls are TRBV28 and TRBJ1-1; a possible D gene is TRBD1 (5 bases). This CDR3 comprises 14 residues. V was clipped by 6 bases and J by 1 base, with 12 bases between them. Looked up from germline, CDR1 is MDHEN and CDR2 is SYDVKM. CDR3 protein: CASRSSTENTEAFF. DNA for the CDR3: TGTGCCAGCAGATCCTCGACAGAGAACACTGAAGCTTTCTTT. Based on the CDR3 plus reference TRBV28 and TRBJ1-1, the full variable domain is DVKVTQSSRYLVKRTGEKVFLECVQDMDHENMFWYRQDPGLGLRLIYFSYDVKMKEKGDIPEGYSVSREKKERFSLILESASTNQTSMYLCASRSSTENTEAFFGQGTRLTVV.

In its sample, this clonotype was seen many times. The DNA for the CDR3 is TGCGCCAGCAGCGTCGAAATGAACACTGAAGCTTTCTTT. It specifies CASSVEMNTEAFF. The V call is TRBV5-1, the J call TRBJ1-1; D is ambiguous. V dropped 4 bases and J dropped 0 bases, with 7 bases sitting between them. Germline lookup yields CDR1 SGHRS and CDR2 YFSETQ. The CDR3 contains 13 residues.

This clonotype has at least ten counts. The V call is TRBV18, the J call TRBJ2-7; no definite D call. The V end was cut by 6 bases, the J end by 3 bases, with 12 bases between. Germline CDR1 KGHSH, CDR2 LQKENI. The CDR3 covers 13 residues. The CDR3 DNA reads as TGTGCCAGCTCCCTCGGTTCTCTCTACGAGCAGTACTTC. This gives the protein CASSLGSLYEQYF.

To note about this clonotype: Given a much more abundant clone one base away, this may be a read error. The V call is TRBV28, the J call TRBJ2-7; TRBD1 agrees at 7 bases. CDR3 size: 15 residues. Germline CDR1 and CDR2: MDHEN and SYDVKM. The CDR3 here is CASSQDRRGTYKQYF. CDR3 DNA: TGTGCCAGCAGCCAGGACAGGCGAGGGACCTACAAGCAGTACTTC.

This clonotype was detected many times. The genes are TRBV6-1 and TRBJ1-5; D gene uncertain. The V gene's germline CDR1 is MNHNS and CDR2 SASEGT. This CDR3 is 15 amino acids long. Trimming took off 6 bases at V and 2 bases at J, with 14 bases between the two ends. DNA of the CDR3: TGTGCCAGCAGGAGGGTATCGTCCGGCAATCAGCCCCAGCATTTT. It encodes CASRRVSSGNQPQHF.

This clonotype was counted at least ten times. The chain carries TRBV18 and TRBJ1-5, with D unclear. Germline V CDR1 and CDR2: KGHSH, LQKENI. The CDR3 spans 13 residues. V gave up 3 bases and J gave up 4 bases, with 7 bases separating them. CDR3 protein: CASSPMRNQPQHF. CDR3 DNA: TGTGCCAGCTCACCGATGAGGAATCAGCCCCAGCATTTT.